This TCR beta chain was recorded in a study of blood T cell repertoires in COVID-19. Across the whole study: From the United States, Italy and Spain came samples of acute and convalescent COVID-19. T cells, B-cell-depleted T cells, or PBMCs supplied cDNA or gDNA.

Methods used by the authors: Quantification of nucleated cells was approximated via reference gene primer amplification. Data came from immunoSEQ multiplex PCR; TCRdb stores just in-frame clones and leaves some out. That table furnishes V, J and clone size, whereas the DNA furnished D and trimming. The data contain about 100,000 clones, roughly nine tenths of them singletons. V shed 3 bases and J shed 5 bases, with 10 bases lying between them. The germline CDR1 and CDR2 sequences are SQVTM and ANQGSEA. The CDR3 extends over 12 amino acids. Sequencing used peripheral blood. The chain carries TRBV29-1 and TRBJ1-2; D perhaps matches TRBD1 (5 bases). This sequence was found in a middle-aged man with active COVID-19. CDR3 sequence: CSVEATEYGYTF. The CDR3, as DNA: TGCAGCGTTGAGGCGACAGAATATGGCTACACCTTC.